This entry features one T cell receptor beta chain sequence. Germline values: CDR1 DFQATT, CDR2 SNEGSKA (reference sequence). The ends were cut back, 3 bases at V and 2 bases at J, with 16 bases in the middle. The CDR3 totals 15 residues. The data are from a study of blood T cell repertoires in COVID-19. TCRdb's table, derived via immunoSEQ multiplex PCR, lists solely in-frame clones and lacks some. The sample has roughly 140,000 clones; approximately 80% are singletons. This sequence was found in a man in his sixties with active or convalescent COVID-19. Source material: peripheral blood. The chain has TRBV20-1 and TRBJ1-2; weak D call: TRBD1 (5 bases). The CDR3 bases are TGCAGTGCTAGTCGCCCTGGAGGGGCCAACTATGGCTACACCTTC. This codes for CSASRPGGANYGYTF.